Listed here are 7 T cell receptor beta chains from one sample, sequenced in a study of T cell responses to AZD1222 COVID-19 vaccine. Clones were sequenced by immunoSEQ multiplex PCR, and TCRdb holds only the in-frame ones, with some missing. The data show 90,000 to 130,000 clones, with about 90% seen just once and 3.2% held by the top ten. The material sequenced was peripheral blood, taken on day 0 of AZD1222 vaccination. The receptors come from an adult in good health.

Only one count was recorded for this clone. The CDR3 DNA is TGTGCCAGCGTCGGAAACTCAGATACGCAGTATTTT. This sequence encodes CASVGNSDTQYF. This rearrangement joins TRBV2 to TRBJ2-3; no clear D. Trimming stripped 8 bases from V and 4 bases from J, with 10 bases between. CDR3 size: 12 residues. Germline V gene data show CDR1 as SNHLY and CDR2 as FYNNEI.

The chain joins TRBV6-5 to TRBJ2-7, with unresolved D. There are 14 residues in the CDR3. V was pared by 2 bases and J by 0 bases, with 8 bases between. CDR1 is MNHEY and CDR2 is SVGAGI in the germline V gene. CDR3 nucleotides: TGTGCCAGCAGTTACGGCAGACACTCCTACGAGCAGTACTTC. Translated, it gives CASSYGRHSYEQYF.

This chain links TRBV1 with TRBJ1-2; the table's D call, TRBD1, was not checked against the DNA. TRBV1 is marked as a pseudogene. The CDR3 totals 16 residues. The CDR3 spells CTSPRRGRLNNYGYTF. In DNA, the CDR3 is TGCACCAGCCCACGAAGGGGCAGGCTAAATAACTATGGCTACACCTTC.

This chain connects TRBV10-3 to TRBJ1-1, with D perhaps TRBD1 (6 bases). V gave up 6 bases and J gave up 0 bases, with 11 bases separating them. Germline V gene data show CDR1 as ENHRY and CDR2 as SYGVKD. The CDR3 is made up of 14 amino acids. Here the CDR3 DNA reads TGTGCCATCAGCCACACAGGGCTGAACACTGAAGCTTTCTTT. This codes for CAISHTGLNTEAFF.

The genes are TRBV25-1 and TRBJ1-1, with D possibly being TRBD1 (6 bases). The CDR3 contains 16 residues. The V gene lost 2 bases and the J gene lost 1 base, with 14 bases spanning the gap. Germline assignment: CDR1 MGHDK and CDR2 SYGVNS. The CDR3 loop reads CASSETVGGGNTEAFF. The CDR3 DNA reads TGTGCCAGCAGTGAAACCGTCGGAGGGGGGAACACTGAAGCTTTCTTT.

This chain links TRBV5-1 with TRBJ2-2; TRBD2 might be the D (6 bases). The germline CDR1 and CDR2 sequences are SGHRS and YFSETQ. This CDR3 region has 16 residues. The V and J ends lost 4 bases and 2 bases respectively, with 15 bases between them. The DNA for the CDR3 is TGCGCCAGCAGCCCGTCGGGACTCAGAAACACCGGGGAGCTGTTTTTT. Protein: CASSPSGLRNTGELFF.

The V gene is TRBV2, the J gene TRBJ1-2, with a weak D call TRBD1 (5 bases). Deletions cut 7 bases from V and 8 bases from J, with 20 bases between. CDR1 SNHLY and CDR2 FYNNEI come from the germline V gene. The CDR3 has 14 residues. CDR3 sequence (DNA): TGTGCCAGCAAGGCCCACGGGCAGGGCCGAGGCTACACCTTC. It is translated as CASKAHGQGRGYTF.